This is a list of T cell receptor beta chains from one sample in a study of T cells in Graves' hyperthyroidism and ophthalmopathy. One entry per CDR3 protein, called by TCRdb with MiXCR from the multiplex PCR reads. This table has over 400,000 distinct CDR3 sequences, 20% to 25% appearing once. Sequencing input: blood. The receptors originated from a woman in her 70s with Graves' ophthalmopathy. Each CDR3 is given with its conserved first and last residue. D genes are given only for firm matches.

d_gene | len | v_gene | CDR3aa
NA | 16 | TRBV6-1 | CASRGLRGSGANVLTF
NA | 12 | TRBV25-1 | CASSPVGDAQYF
NA | 16 | TRBV19 | CASSIRPFASTDTQYF
TRBD2 | 15 | TRBV7-2 | CASSSEAGRWNEQFF
NA | 13 | TRBV20-1 | CSARGLTTDTQYF
NA | 12 | TRBV27 | CASSFSWEKLFF
NA | 14 | TRBV7-2 | CASSPGTRTYEQYF
NA | 15 | TRBV18 | CASASAGRVTGELFF
NA | 12 | TRBV6-1 | CASRSEGDTQYF
NA | 14 | TRBV3-1 | CASSQGGDSTPLHF
NA | 16 | TRBV20-1 | CSARGARDQLYNEQFF
NA | 14 | TRBV19 | CASSGGLQTGELFF
NA | 16 | TRBV5-1 | CASSLGIGVSAYEQYF
NA | 16 | TRBV7-2 | CASSLVKAGGLRGYTF
NA | 16 | TRBV11-2 | CASSYDSNLQVYEQYF
TRBD1 | 15 | TRBV11-2 | CASSWDRLRENIQYF
NA | 16 | TRBV7-3 | CASSLQSGAGGNEQFF
NA | 15 | TRBV9 | CASSVAPTSEYEQYF
NA | 13 | TRBV5-1 | CASSSQGDYGYTF
NA | 12 | TRBV29-1 | CSALTFDTEAFF
NA | 13 | TRBV7-2 | CASSSLILKEQFF
NA | 15 | TRBV20-1 | CSAHKTGTRPDTQYF
TRBD2 | 14 | TRBV13 | CASSPIAGADEQYF
TRBD1 | 12 | TRBV20-1 | CSARRDRGRAFF
TRBD1 | 17 | TRBV6-1 | CASSLGPGQVITGELFF